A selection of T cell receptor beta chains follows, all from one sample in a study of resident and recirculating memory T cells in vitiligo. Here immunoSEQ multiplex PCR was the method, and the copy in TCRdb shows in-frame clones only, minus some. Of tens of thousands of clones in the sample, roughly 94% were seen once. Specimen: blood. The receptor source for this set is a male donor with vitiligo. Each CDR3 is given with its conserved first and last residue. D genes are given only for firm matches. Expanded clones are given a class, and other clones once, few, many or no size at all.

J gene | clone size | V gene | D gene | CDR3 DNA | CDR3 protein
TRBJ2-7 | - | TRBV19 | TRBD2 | TGTGCCAGTAGTACCGGACTAGCGGACAGCTCCTACGAGCAGTACTTC | CASSTGLADSSYEQYF
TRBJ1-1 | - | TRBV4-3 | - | TGCGCCAGCAGCCCCCGTCAAGGGACTAACACTGAAGCTTTCTTT | CASSPRQGTNTEAFF
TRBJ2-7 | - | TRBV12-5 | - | TGTGCTAGTGGCCAGGGTCTGGATCCCTACGAGCAGTACTTC | CASGQGLDPYEQYF
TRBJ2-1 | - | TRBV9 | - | TGTGCCAGCAGCAATGACAGGGAGGCTCAATATGAGCAGTTCTTC | CASSNDREAQYEQFF
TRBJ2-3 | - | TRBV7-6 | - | TGTGCCAGCAGCTTTCATGGCACAGATACGCAGTATTTT | CASSFHGTDTQYF
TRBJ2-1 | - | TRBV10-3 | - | TGTGCCCTTGGTTGGGGGGAGGATGGCAATGAGCAGTTCTTC | CALGWGEDGNEQFF
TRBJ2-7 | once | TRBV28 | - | TGTGCCAGCAGTTCATGGCGGGACCTCGACGAGCAGTACTTC | CASSSWRDLDEQYF
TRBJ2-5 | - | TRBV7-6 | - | TGTGCCAGCAGCTTAGAAGCACCCGGGGGGCGGCGAGAGACCCAGTACTTC | CASSLEAPGGRRETQYF
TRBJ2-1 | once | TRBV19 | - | TGTGCCAGTAGTATGGGGCTTCCCACCCCCACAATTGAGCAGTTCTTC | CASSMGLPTPTIEQFF
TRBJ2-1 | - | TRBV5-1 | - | TGCGCCAGCAGCGGGCCTGGTCACTACAATGAGCAGTTCTTC | CASSGPGHYNEQFF
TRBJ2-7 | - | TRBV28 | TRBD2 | TGTGCCAGCAGTTTGGGGCTAGCGGGGGTTTTATACGAGCAGTACTTC | CASSLGLAGVLYEQYF
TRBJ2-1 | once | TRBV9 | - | TGTGCCAGCAGCCAATTGTACAATGAGCAGTTCTTC | CASSQLYNEQFF
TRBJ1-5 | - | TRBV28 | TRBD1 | TGTGCCAGCAGTTCCATGGGGACAGGGGGAAATCAGCCCCAGCATTTT | CASSSMGTGGNQPQHF
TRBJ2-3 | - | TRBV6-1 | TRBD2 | TGTGCCAGCAGTGAATTCGGCGGGAGGGCCAAAAATACGCAGTATTTT | CASSEFGGRAKNTQYF
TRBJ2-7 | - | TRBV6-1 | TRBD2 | TGTGCCAGCAGTGAACTAGCGGGAGGGCCCGCCTACGAGCAGTACTTC | CASSELAGGPAYEQYF
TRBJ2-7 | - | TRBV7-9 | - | TGTGCCAGCAGCCGACAGGCCTACGAGCAGTACTTC | CASSRQAYEQYF
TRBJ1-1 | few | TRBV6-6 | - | TGTGCCAGCAGTCCCCCCATGGGGCTGAACACTGAAGCTTTCTTT | CASSPPMGLNTEAFF
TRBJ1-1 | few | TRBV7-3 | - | TGTGCCAGCAGCCTTTTGGAGGCTTTCTTT | CASSLLEAFF
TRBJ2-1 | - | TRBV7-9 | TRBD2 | TGTGCCAGTCACCCTGCGGGGACTAGCTCTTACAATGAGCAGTTCTTC | CASHPAGTSSYNEQFF
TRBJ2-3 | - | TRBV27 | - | TGTGCCAGCAGTTTGACCCCAAGGGGATCGACAGATACGCAGTATTTT | CASSLTPRGSTDTQYF
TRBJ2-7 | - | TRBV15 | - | TGTGCCACCAGCAGAGATATCGTGCGCGAGCAGTACTTC | CATSRDIVREQYF
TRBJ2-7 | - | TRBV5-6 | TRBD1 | TGTGCCAGCAGCTTGGTCGGGACAGGGGGTAACGAGCAGTACTTC | CASSLVGTGGNEQYF
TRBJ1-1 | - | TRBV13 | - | TGTGCCAGCAGCAGCGGGGGCACTGAAGCTTTCTTT | CASSSGGTEAFF
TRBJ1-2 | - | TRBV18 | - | TGTGCCAGCTCCGTAGACGTCCGCCAAGGAGGTCGGACCAACTATGGCTACACCTTC | CASSVDVRQGGRTNYGYTF
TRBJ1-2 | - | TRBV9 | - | TGTGCCAGCAGCGTAGATTCAGGGTTCTCGCGCTACACCTTC | CASSVDSGFSRYTF
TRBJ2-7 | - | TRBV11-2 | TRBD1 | TGTGCCAGCAGCTTAAGACAGGGCCTCTACGAGCAGTACTTC | CASSLRQGLYEQYF
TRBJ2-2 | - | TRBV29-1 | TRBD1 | TGCAGCGTTGAAGGGAAGGGGGCGCACACCGGGGAGCTGTTTTTT | CSVEGKGAHTGELFF
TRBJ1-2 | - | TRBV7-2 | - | TGTGCCAGCAGCTTAAAAGCAGGGGACTATGGCTACACCTTC | CASSLKAGDYGYTF
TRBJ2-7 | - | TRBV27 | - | TGTGCCAGCAGTTTAGGAGGATTCTACGAGCAGTACTTC | CASSLGGFYEQYF
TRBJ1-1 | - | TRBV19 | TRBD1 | TGTGCCAGTAGTATTGGGACAGGGGGTTTTATGAACACTGAAGCTTTCTTT | CASSIGTGGFMNTEAFF
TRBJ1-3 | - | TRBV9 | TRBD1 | TGTGCCAGCAGCGCCCGGACAGGGGGCGTAGACACCATATATTTT | CASSARTGGVDTIYF
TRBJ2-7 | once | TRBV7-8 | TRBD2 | TGTGCCAGCACCTTTACCTCGTCGGGACTAGGTTTTCGCGAGCAGTACTTC | CASTFTSSGLGFREQYF
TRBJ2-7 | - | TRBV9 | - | TGTGCCAGCAGCGTAGGGCACCAAAGCTACGAGCAGTACTTC | CASSVGHQSYEQYF
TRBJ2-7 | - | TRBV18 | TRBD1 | TGTGCCAGCTCACGAGGGGGACAGGGGGTCGAGCAGTACTTC | CASSRGGQGVEQYF
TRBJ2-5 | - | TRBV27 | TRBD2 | TGTGCCAGCAGTTCCTCGGGACTAGCGGGAGGGCCGGGCCAAGAGACCCAGTACTTC | CASSSSGLAGGPGQETQYF
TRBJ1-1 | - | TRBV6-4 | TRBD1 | TGTGCCAGCAGTCTCGGGACAGACACTGAAGCTTTCTTT | CASSLGTDTEAFF
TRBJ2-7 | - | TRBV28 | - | TGTGCCAGCATCCCTACGGCCTTCGCGGTTGGAGAGCAGTACTTC | CASIPTAFAVGEQYF
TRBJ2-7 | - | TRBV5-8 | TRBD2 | TGTGCCAGCAGCCTTGGGCGGGTCCTAGCGGGAGATCGCGAGCAGTACTTC | CASSLGRVLAGDREQYF
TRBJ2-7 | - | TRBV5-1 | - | TGCGCCAGCAGCCGTCGGGGTGGGGATCCCTACGAGCAGTACTTC | CASSRRGGDPYEQYF
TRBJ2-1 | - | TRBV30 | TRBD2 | TGTGCCTGGAGTGGGGCGGGAGCCCAGTTCTTC | CAWSGAGAQFF
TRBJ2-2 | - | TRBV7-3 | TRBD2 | TGTGCCAGCAGCTTGAGGCTAGCGGGTTTGGGCACCGGGGAGCTGTTTTTT | CASSLRLAGLGTGELFF
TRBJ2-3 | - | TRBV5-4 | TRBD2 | TGTGCCAGCAGCTTGCGAACGGTCGGCGGGAGGGCCTTTGATACGCAGTATTTT | CASSLRTVGGRAFDTQYF
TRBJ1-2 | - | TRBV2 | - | TGTGCCAGCAGTGAAGTGGGAGGCTCACGTAACTATGGCTACACCTTC | CASSEVGGSRNYGYTF
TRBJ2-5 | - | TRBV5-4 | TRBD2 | TGTGCCAGCAGCTTTGTGACTAGCGGGAGAGTCGGGGAGACCCAGTACTTC | CASSFVTSGRVGETQYF
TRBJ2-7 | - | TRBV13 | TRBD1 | TGTGCCAGCAGCCCCCGGGACAGCACCTACGAGCAGTACTTC | CASSPRDSTYEQYF
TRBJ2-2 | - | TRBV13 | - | TGTGCCAGCCTAACAGGGAACACCGGGGAGCTGTTTTTT | CASLTGNTGELFF
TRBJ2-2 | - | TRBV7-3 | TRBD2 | TGTGCCAGCAGCTTAGCCGGGGGGTTAAACACCGGGGAGCTGTTTTTT | CASSLAGGLNTGELFF
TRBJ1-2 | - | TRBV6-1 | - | TGTGCCAGCAGTGAAACCATTAGCTTCCAGGGCTATGGCTACACCTTC | CASSETISFQGYGYTF
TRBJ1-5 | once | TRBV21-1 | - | TGTGCCAGCAGTGGTCGGGGATGGGGTTTTAAGCCCCAGCATTTT | CASSGRGWGFKPQHF
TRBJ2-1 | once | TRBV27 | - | TGTGCCAGCAGTTTGGGGCTTGGCTGGAATGAGCAGTTCTTC | CASSLGLGWNEQFF
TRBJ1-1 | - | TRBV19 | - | TGTGCCAGTAGTATTGCGTTGGACACTGAAGCTTTCTTT | CASSIALDTEAFF
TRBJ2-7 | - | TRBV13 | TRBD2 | TGTGCCAGCAGCCCGAGAATAGCTAGCGGAAAGTACGAGCAGTACTTC | CASSPRIASGKYEQYF
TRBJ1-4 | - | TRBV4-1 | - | TGCGCCAGCAGCCAAGGTGGGGCCGGTGAAAAACTGTTTTTT | CASSQGGAGEKLFF
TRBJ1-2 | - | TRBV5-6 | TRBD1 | TGTGCCAGCAGCTTTGGGACAGGGAACCTTAACTATGGCTACACCTTC | CASSFGTGNLNYGYTF
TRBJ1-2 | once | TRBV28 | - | TGTGCCAGCAGTTATGGCAGCCTCCGGGGGAGCTACACCTTC | CASSYGSLRGSYTF
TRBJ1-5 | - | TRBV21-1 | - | TGTGCCAGCAGCTCTATAAGGGGGACAGGGAGGTACCAGCCCCAGCATTTT | CASSSIRGTGRYQPQHF
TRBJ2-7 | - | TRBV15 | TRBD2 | TGTGCCACCAGCAATGAGGGACTAGGGTACGAGCAGTACTTC | CATSNEGLGYEQYF